This T cell receptor beta chain came from a study of T cell repertoires in cytomegalovirus infection. This clonotype came up a few times. Its target is not known. CDR1 and CDR2 (germline): SGHTA, FQGNSA. This CDR3 has 15 residues. Trimming shortened V by 1 base and J by 3 bases, and 10 bases separated the two germline ends. In TCRdb, the reads were re-called with MiXCR into one record per CDR3 protein. The table lists roughly 570,000 distinct CDR3 sequences, 35% to 50% of them singletons. The J gene is TRBJ2-1, the V gene TRBV7-2, with TRBD1 as a possible D gene (6 bases). Material: cultured PBMCs, obtained from culture after CMV antigen stimulation. This sequence originates from a human donor in good health (CMV status not recorded). Some clones in this sample may be carry-over from other donors' samples. The CDR3 spells CASSLDVRGYNEQFF. For the CDR3, the DNA is TGTGCCAGCAGCTTAGACGTCAGGGGCTACAATGAGCAGTTCTTC.